This T cell receptor beta chain was identified during a study of CD8+CD57+ T cells in acquired aplastic anemia. V shed 5 bases and J 1 base; nucleotides not matched to a gene: 4. This CDR3 has 15 amino acids. Germline loops: CDR1 SEHNR, CDR2 FQNEAQ (reference sequence). Sequenced patients had shown CD8+CD57+ cell expansion by flow cytometry. This clonotype was seen ten or more times. Template material for TCR beta VDJ and CDR3 profiling consisted of genomic DNA. TCRdb reprocessed the reads via MiXCR and lists one record per CDR3 protein. The sample lists hundreds of thousands of distinct CDR3 sequences, approximately 32% occurring once.

The TCR comes from a human donor with aplastic anemia. Sequences were obtained from sorted CD4+, CD8+, or CD8+CD57+ T cells (not recorded which) from PBMCs. The chain is built from TRBV7-9 and TRBJ2-7, with 11 bases identical to TRBD2. For the CDR3, the DNA is TGTGCCAGCAGCCCTTTAGCGGGAGGGTCCTACGAGCAGTACTTC. It translates to CASSPLAGGSYEQYF.